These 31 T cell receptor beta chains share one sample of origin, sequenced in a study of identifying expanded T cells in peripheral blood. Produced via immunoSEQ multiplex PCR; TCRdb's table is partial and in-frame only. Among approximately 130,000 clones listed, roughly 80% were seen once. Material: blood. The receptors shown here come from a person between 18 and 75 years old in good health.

CDR3 sequence (DNA): TGCGCCAGCAGCCAAGTTCACGGGAAGGAGACCCAGTACTTC. As protein: CASSQVHGKETQYF. This chain uses TRBV4-3 with TRBJ2-5, with a tentative D call TRBD2 (5 bases). Germline CDR1 and CDR2: LGHNA and YSLEER. This CDR3 contains 14 residues. Trimming left V 1 base short and J 5 bases short, with 11 bases between.

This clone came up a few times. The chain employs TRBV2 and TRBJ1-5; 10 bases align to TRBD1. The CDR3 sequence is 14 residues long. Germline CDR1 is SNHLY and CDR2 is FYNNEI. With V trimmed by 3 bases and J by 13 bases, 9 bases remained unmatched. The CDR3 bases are TGTGCCAGCAGTGATTTGGGGACAGGGGATAAGCAGCATTTT. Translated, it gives CASSDLGTGDKQHF.

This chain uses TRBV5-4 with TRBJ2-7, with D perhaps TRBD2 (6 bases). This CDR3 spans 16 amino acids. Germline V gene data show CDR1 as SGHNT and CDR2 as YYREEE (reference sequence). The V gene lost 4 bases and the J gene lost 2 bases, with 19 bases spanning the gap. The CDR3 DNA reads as TGTGCCAGCAGCCCCGATGGAGGGACTCCCGCCTACGAGCAGTACTTC. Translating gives CASSPDGGTPAYEQYF.

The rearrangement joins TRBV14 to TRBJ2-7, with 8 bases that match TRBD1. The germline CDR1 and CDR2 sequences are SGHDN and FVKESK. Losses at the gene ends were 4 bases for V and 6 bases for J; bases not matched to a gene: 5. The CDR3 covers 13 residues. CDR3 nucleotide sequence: TGTGCCAGCAGCCGGACAGGGAAGCCCGAGCAGTACTTC. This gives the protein CASSRTGKPEQYF.

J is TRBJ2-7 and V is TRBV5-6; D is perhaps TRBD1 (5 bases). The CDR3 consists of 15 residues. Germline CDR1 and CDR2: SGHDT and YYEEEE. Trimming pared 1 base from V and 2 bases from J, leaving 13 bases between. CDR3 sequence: CASSLQGALTYEQYF. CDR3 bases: TGTGCCAGCAGCTTGCAAGGGGCCCTGACCTACGAGCAGTACTTC.

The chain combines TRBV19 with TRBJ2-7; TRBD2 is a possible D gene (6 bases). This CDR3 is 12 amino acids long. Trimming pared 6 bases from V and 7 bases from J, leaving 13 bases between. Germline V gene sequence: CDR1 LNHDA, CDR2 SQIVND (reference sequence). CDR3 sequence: CASRQGLGEQYF. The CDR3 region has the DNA TGTGCCAGTAGGCAGGGACTTGGAGAGCAGTACTTC.

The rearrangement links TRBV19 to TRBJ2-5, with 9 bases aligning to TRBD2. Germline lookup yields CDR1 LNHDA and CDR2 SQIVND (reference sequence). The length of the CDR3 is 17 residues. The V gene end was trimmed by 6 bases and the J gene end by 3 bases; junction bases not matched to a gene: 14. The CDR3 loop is CASRARGLASEEETQYF. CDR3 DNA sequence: TGTGCCAGTAGGGCCCGGGGACTAGCCTCAGAGGAAGAGACCCAGTACTTC.

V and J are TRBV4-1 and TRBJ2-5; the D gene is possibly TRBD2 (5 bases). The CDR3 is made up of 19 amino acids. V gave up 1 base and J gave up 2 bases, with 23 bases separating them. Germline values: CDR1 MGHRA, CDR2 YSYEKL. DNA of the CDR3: TGCGCCAGCAGCCAAGCGGCGACCCTCCGTAGGAGGAGGCAAGAGACCCAGTACTTC. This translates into CASSQAATLRRRRQETQYF.

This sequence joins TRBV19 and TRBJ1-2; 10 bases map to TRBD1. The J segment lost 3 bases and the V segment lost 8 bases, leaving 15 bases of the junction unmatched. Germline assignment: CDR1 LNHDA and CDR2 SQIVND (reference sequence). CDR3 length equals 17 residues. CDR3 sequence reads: CASGTTGGGLVDYGYTF. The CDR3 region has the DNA TGTGCCAGTGGAACGACAGGGGGCGGGTTGGTCGACTATGGCTACACCTTC.

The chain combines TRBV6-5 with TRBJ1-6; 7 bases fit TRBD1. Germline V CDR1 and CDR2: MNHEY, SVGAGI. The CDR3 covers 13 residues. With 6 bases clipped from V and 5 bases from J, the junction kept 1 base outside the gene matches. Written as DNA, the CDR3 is TGTGCCAGCAGAGACAGGGATAATTCACCCCTCCACTTT. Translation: CASRDRDNSPLHF.

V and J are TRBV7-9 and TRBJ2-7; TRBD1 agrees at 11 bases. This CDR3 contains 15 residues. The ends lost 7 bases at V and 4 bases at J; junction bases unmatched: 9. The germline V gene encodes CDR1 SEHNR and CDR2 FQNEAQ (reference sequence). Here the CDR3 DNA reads TGTGCCAGCATCCACTCCGGGACAGGGGGATACGAGCAGTACTTC. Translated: CASIHSGTGGYEQYF.

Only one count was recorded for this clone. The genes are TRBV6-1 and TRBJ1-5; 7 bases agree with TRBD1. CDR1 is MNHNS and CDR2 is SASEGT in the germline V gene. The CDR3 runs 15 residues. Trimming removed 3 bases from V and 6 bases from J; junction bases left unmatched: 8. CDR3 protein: CASSEQTGNIQPQHF. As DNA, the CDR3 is TGTGCCAGCAGTGAGCAGACAGGGAACATTCAGCCCCAGCATTTT.

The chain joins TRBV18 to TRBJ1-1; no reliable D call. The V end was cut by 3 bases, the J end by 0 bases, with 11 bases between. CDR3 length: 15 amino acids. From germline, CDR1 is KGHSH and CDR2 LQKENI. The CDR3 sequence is CASSPNPQMNTEAFF. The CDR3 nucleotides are TGTGCCAGCTCACCTAATCCACAGATGAACACTGAAGCTTTCTTT. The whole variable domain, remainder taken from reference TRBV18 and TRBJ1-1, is NAGVMQNPRHLVRRRGQEARLRCSPMKGHSHVYWYRQLPEEGLKFMVYLQKENIIDESGMPKERFSAEFPKEGPSILRIQQVVRGDSAAYFCASSPNPQMNTEAFFGQGTRLTVV.

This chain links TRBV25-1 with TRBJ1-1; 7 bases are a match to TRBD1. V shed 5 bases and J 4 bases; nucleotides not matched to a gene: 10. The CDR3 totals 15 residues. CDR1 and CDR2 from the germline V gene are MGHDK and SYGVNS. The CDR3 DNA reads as TGTGCCAGCAGTAGAGGGACAGAGGCCGTCACTGAAGCTTTCTTT. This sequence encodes CASSRGTEAVTEAFF.

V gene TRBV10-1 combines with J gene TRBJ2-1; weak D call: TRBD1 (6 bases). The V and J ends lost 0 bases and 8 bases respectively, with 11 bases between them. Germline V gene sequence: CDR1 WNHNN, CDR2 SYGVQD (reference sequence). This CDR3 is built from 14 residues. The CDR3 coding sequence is TGCGCCAGCAGTGAGTCGGGTTCAGGGGATGAGCAGTTCTTC. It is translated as CASSESGSGDEQFF.

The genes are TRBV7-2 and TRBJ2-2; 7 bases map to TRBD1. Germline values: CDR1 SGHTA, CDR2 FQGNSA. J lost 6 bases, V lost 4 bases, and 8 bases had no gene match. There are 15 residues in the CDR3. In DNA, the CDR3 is TGTGCCAGCAGCTCCCAGGGGGTTTCGGCCGGGGAGCTGTTTTTT. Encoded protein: CASSSQGVSAGELFF.

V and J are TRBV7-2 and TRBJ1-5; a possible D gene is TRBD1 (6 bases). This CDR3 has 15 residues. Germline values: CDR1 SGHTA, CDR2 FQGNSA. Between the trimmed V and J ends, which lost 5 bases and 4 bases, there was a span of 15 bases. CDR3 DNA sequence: TGTGCCAGCAGCCCTTCTCGGGGGCAGAATCAGCCCCAGCATTTT. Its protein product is CASSPSRGQNQPQHF.

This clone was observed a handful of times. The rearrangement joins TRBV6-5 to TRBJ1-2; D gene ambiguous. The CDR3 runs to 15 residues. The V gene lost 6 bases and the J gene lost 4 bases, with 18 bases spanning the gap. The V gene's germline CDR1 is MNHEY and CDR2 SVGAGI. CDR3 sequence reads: CASSPRTGVTYGYTF. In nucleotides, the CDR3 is TGTGCCAGCAGCCCCCGGACGGGCGTTACCTATGGCTACACCTTC.

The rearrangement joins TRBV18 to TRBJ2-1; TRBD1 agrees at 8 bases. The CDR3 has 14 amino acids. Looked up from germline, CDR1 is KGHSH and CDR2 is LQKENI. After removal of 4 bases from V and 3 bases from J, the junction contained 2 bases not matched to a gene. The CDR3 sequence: CASSQDRDYNEQFF. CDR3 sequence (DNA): TGTGCCAGCTCACAGGACAGGGACTACAATGAGCAGTTCTTC.

The CDR3 sequence is CASSEARLWTGVHEQYF. In DNA, the CDR3 is TGTGCCAGCAGTGAAGCGCGCTTGTGGACAGGGGTCCACGAGCAGTACTTC. The chain recombines TRBV6-1 with TRBJ2-7; TRBD1 aligns across 9 bases. The V and J ends lost 0 bases and 5 bases, in that order; junction bases with no gene match: 11. The CDR3 has 17 amino acids. Per the germline V gene, CDR1 is MNHNS and CDR2 is SASEGT.

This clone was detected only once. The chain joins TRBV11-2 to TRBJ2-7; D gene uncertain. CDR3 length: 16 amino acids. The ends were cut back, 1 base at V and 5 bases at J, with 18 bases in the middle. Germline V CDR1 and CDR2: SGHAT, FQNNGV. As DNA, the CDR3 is TGTGCCAGCAGCTTAGTTGCAGGACCCAGGTCGCACGAGCAGTACTTC. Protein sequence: CASSLVAGPRSHEQYF.

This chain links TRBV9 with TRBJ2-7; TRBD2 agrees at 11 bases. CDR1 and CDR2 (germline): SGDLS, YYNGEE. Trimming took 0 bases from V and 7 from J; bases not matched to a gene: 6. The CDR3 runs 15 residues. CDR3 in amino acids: CASSVAGTSGGEQYF. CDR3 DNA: TGTGCCAGCAGCGTAGCCGGGACTAGCGGAGGGGAGCAGTACTTC. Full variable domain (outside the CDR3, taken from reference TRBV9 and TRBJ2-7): DSGVTQTPKHLITATGQRVTLRCSPRSGDLSVYWYQQSLDQGLQFLIQYYNGEERAKGNILERFSAQQFPDLHSELNLSSLELGDSALYFCASSVAGTSGGEQYFGPGTRLTVT.

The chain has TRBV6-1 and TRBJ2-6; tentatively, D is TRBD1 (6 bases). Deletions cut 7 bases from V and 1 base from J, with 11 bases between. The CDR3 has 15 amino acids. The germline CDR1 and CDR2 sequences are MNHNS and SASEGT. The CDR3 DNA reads TGTGCCAGCACCGAACAGGGTTCTGGGGCCAACGTCCTGACTTTC. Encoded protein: CASTEQGSGANVLTF.

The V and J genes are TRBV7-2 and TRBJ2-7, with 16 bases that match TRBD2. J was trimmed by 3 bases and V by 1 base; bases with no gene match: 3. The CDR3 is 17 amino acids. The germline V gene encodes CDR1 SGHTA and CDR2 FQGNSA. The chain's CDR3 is CASSLEGTSGGVYEQYF. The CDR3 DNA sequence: TGTGCCAGCAGCTTAGAAGGGACTAGCGGGGGGGTCTACGAGCAGTACTTC. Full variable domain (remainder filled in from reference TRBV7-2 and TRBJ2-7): GAGVSQSPSNKVTEKGKDVELRCDPISGHTALYWYRQSLGQGLEFLIYFQGNSAPDKSGLPSDRFSAERTGGSVSTLTIQRTQQEDSAVYLCASSLEGTSGGVYEQYFGPGTRLTVT.

CDR3: CASSILAGSNSPLHF. CDR3 DNA sequence: TGTGCCAGTAGTATTTTGGCAGGTAGTAATTCACCCCTCCACTTT. The genes are TRBV19 and TRBJ1-6, with D hard to call. CDR3 length: 15 residues. The V gene lost 3 bases and the J gene lost 6 bases, with 12 bases spanning the gap. Germline-derived CDR1 and CDR2 are LNHDA and SQIVND (reference sequence).

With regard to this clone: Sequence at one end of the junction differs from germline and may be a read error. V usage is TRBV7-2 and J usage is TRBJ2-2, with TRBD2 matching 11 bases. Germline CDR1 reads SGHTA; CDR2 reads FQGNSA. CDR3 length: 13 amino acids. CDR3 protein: CASSLRTSGPRIF. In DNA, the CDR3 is TGTGCCAGCAGCCTCCGGACTAGCGGGCCCCGGATTTTT. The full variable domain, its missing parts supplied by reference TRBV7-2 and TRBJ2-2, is GAGVSQSPSNKVTEKGKDVELRCDPISGHTALYWYRQSLGQGLEFLIYFQGNSAPDKSGLPSDRFSAERTGGSVSTLTIQRTQQEDSAVYLCASSLRTSGPRIFGEGSRLTVL.

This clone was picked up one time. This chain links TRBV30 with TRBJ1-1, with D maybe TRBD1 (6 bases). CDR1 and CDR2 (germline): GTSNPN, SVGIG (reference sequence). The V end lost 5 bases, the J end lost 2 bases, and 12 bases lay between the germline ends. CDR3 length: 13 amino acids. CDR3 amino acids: CAWDRIGNTEAFF. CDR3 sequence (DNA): TGTGCCTGGGACAGGATTGGTAACACTGAAGCTTTCTTT.

CDR3 amino acids: CASSGRAGQSLYEQYF. The CDR3 region has the DNA TGTGCCAGCAGCGGCCGGGCGGGACAGTCCCTCTACGAGCAGTACTTC. The chain links TRBV7-2 to TRBJ2-7, with TRBD1 as a possible D gene (7 bases). This CDR3 has 16 residues. Germline-derived CDR1 and CDR2 are SGHTA and FQGNSA. The V gene lost 5 bases and the J gene lost 3 bases, with 20 bases spanning the gap.

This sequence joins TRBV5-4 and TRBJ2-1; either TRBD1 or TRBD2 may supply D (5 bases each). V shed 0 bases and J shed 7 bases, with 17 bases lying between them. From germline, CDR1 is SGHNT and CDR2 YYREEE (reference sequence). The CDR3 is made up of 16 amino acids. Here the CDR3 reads CASSLGGSRGTNEQFF. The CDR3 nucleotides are TGTGCCAGCAGCTTGGGCGGCTCGAGGGGTACTAATGAGCAGTTCTTC.

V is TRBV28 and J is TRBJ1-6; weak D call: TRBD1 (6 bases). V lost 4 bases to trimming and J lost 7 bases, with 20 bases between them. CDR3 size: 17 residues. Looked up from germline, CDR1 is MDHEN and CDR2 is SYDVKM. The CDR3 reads CASSSGDTYSVNSPLHF. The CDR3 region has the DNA TGTGCCAGCAGTTCGGGGGACACCTATTCCGTAAATTCACCCCTCCACTTT.

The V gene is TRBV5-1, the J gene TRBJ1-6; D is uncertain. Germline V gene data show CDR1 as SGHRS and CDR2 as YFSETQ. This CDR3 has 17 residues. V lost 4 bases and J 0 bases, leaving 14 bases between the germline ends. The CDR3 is CASSTRPSSSYNSPLHF. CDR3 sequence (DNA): TGCGCCAGCAGCACCAGACCATCCAGCTCCTATAATTCACCCCTCCACTTT.